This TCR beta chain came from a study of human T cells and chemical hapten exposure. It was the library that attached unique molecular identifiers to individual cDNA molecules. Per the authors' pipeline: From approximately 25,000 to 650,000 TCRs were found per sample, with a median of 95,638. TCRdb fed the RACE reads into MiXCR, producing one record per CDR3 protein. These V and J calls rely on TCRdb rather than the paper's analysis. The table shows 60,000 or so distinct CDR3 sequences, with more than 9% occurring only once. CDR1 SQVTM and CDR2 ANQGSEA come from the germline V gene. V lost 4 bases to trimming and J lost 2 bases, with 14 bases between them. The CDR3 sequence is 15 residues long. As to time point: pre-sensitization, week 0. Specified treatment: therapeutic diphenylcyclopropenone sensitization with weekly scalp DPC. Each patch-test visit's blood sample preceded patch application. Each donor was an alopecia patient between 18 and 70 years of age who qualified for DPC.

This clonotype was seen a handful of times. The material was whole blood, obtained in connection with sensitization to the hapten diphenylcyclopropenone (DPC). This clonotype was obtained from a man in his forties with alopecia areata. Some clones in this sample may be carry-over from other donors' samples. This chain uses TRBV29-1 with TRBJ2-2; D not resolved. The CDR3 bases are TGCAGCGTTGGAGCAGAATCCTCCAACACCGGGGAGCTGTTTTTT. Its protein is CSVGAESSNTGELFF.